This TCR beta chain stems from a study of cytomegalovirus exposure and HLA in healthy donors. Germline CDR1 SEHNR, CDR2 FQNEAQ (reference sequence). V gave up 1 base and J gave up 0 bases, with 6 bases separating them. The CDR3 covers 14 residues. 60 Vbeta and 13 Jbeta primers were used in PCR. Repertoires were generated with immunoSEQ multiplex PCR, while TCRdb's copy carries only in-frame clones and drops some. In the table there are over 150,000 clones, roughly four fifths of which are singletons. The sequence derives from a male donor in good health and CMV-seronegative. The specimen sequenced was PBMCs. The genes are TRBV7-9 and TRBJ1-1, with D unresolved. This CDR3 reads CASSLGQLNTEAFF. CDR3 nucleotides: TGTGCCAGCAGCTTAGGGCAGTTGAACACTGAAGCTTTCTTT.